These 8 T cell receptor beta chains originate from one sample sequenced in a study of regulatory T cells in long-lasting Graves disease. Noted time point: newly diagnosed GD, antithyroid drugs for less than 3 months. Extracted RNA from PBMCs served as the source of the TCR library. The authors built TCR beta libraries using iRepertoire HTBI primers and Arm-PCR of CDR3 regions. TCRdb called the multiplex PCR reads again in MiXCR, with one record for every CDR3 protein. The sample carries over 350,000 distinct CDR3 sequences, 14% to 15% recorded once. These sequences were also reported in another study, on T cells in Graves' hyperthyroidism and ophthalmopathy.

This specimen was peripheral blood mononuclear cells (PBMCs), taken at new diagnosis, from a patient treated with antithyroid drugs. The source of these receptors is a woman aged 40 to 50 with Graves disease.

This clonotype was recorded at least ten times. CDR3 protein: CATSDPGLAGVTDTQYF. For the CDR3, the DNA is TGTGCCACCAGTGACCCGGGACTAGCGGGAGTAACAGATACGCAGTATTTT. This sequence joins TRBV24-1 and TRBJ2-3; TRBD2 matches 14 bases. Germline-derived CDR1 and CDR2 are KGHDR and SFDVKD. The V gene end was trimmed by 4 bases and the J gene end by 3 bases; junction bases not matched to a gene: 5. CDR3 length: 17 amino acids.

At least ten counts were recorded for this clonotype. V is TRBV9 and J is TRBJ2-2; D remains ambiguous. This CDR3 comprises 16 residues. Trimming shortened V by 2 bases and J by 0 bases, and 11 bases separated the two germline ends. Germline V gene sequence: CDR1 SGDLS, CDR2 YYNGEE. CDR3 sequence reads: CASSVGPDANTGELFF. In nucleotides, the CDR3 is TGTGCCAGCAGCGTCGGACCCGACGCGAACACCGGGGAGCTGTTTTTT. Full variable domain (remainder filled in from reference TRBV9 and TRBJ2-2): DSGVTQTPKHLITATGQRVTLRCSPRSGDLSVYWYQQSLDQGLQFLIQYYNGEERAKGNILERFSAQQFPDLHSELNLSSLELGDSALYFCASSVGPDANTGELFFGEGSRLTVL.

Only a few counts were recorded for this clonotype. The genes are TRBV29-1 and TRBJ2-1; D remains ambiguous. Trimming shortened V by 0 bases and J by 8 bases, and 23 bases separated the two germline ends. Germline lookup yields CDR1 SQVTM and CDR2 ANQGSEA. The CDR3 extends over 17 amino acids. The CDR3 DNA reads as TGCAGCGTTGAAGACCGTAACGGGCGCGCATTCAACGATGAGCAGTTCTTC. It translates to CSVEDRNGRAFNDEQFF.

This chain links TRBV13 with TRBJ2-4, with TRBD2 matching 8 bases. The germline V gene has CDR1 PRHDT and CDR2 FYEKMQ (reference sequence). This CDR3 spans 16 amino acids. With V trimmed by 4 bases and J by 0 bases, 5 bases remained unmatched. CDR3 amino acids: CASSSIAGLAKNIQYF. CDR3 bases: TGTGCCAGCAGCTCAATAGCGGGACTAGCCAAAAACATTCAGTACTTC.

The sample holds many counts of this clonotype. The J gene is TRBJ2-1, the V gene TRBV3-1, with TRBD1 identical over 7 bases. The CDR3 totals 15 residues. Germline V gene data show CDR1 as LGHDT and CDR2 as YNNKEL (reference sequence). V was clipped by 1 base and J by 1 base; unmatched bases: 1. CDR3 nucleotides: TGTGCCAGCAGCCAAGGGACAGGTTCCTACAATGAGCAGTTCTTC. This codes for CASSQGTGSYNEQFF.

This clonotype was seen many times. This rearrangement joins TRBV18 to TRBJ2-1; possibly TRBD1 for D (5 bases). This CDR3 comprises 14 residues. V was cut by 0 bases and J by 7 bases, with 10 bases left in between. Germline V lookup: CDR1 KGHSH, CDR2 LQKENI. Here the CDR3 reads CASSPPLQVNEQFF. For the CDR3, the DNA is TGTGCCAGCTCACCACCGTTACAGGTGAATGAGCAGTTCTTC.

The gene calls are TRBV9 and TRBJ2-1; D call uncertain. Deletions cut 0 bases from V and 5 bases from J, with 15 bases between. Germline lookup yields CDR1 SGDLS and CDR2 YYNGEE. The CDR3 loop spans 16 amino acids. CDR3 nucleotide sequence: TGTGCCAGCAGCGTAGCTTCGACTCTCGTGAACAATGAGCAGTTCTTC. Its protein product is CASSVASTLVNNEQFF.

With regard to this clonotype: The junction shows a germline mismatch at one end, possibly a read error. The CDR3, as DNA: TGCGCCAGCAGCTTAAGGGGAGGGCCCAATGAGCAGTCCTTC. It codes for CASSLRGGPNEQSF. This chain connects TRBV5-1 to TRBJ2-1; 7 nucleotides align to TRBD2. The CDR3 runs to 14 residues. Germline CDR1 is SGHRS and CDR2 is YFSETQ.